The text below deals with one T cell receptor (beta chain). What it binds is not known. The CDR3 has 12 residues. CDR1 and CDR2 from the germline V gene are DFQATT and SNEGSKA (reference sequence). Deletions cut 1 base from V and 4 bases from J, with 7 bases between. The study amplified TCR beta CDR3 regions using RNA transcripts. RT-PCR in the first round used HTBI primers; a second-round multiplex PCR followed. MiXCR, applied by TCRdb to the multiplex PCR reads, yields one record per CDR3 protein. The top ten clones hold approximately 13% of a sample with under 400,000 distinct CDR3 sequences, roughly 17% of them seen once. Active ophthalmopathy (CAS at least 3, NOSPECS at least 4), lasting under 3 months. The data stem from a study of Graves' ophthalmopathy and Graves' hyperthyroidism. Study-level results: Blood contained most expanded thyroid clonotypes exceeding 0.001 frequency.

The chain recombines TRBV20-1 with TRBJ1-2; unclear D gene. This receptor was obtained from an adult man with Graves' ophthalmopathy. Sequencing input: peripheral blood. CDR3 in DNA: TGCAGTGCTAGAGGACGGAGCTATGGCTACACCTTC. Its translation is CSARGRSYGYTF.